Listed below are T cell receptor beta chains from one sample, sequenced in a study of blood T cell repertoires in COVID-19. Profiling relied on immunoSEQ multiplex PCR, and the TCRdb table lists in-frame clones only, not all of them. The sample gives some 150,000 clones, more than 60% of which show up once; roughly 8.9% is in the top ten. Sequenced input: peripheral blood. The receptors here all came from a woman aged 45-65 years with active or convalescent COVID-19. Both conserved end residues are part of each CDR3. A D gene is named only where the DNA matches it firmly. Clone size appears in some rows only: once, few, many, or a class for an expanded clone.

d_gene: NA; j_gene: TRBJ1-4; abundance: NA; v_gene: TRBV6-5; CDR3aa: CASSRPAGTDEKLFF; CDR3nt: TGTGCCAGCAGTAGGCCGGCGGGGACGGATGAAAAACTGTTTTTT
d_gene: NA; j_gene: TRBJ2-5; abundance: NA; v_gene: TRBV11-2; CDR3aa: CASSYNRGAGQETQYF; CDR3nt: TGTGCCAGCAGCTATAACAGGGGCGCGGGGCAAGAGACCCAGTACTTC
d_gene: TRBD1; j_gene: TRBJ2-7; abundance: NA; v_gene: TRBV11-2; CDR3aa: CASSYDRAGEQYF; CDR3nt: TGTGCCAGCAGTTATGACAGGGCTGGAGAGCAGTACTTC
d_gene: NA; j_gene: TRBJ1-1; abundance: NA; v_gene: TRBV6-5; CDR3aa: CASRGGDMNTEAFF; CDR3nt: TGTGCCAGCAGGGGGGGGGATATGAACACTGAAGCTTTCTTT
d_gene: NA; j_gene: TRBJ1-2; abundance: NA; v_gene: TRBV4-2; CDR3aa: CASSQDLRGRANYGYTF; CDR3nt: TGTGCCAGCAGCCAAGATCTAAGGGGAAGAGCTAACTATGGCTACACCTTC
d_gene: NA; j_gene: TRBJ1-6; abundance: NA; v_gene: TRBV25-1; CDR3aa: CASSDLSAAFNSPLHF; CDR3nt: TGTGCCAGCAGTGATCTATCGGCAGCGTTTAATTCACCCCTCCACTTT
d_gene: TRBD2; j_gene: TRBJ2-3; abundance: NA; v_gene: TRBV7-8; CDR3aa: CASSLRVTSGITTDTQYF; CDR3nt: TGTGCCAGCAGCTTAAGGGTAACTAGCGGCATAACCACAGATACGCAGTATTTT
d_gene: NA; j_gene: TRBJ1-2; abundance: NA; v_gene: TRBV19; CDR3aa: CASSRGGGANYGYTF; CDR3nt: TGTGCCAGTAGTCGCGGGGGAGGGGCTAACTATGGCTACACCTTC
d_gene: NA; j_gene: TRBJ1-6; abundance: NA; v_gene: TRBV6-2/TRBV6-3; CDR3aa: CASSYQAHRFSPLHF; CDR3nt: TGTGCCAGCAGTTACCAGGCCCATCGATTTTCACCCCTCCACTTT
d_gene: NA; j_gene: TRBJ1-1; abundance: NA; v_gene: TRBV5-8; CDR3aa: CASSGRIAFF; CDR3nt: TGTGCCAGCTCGGGTCGGATAGCTTTCTTT
d_gene: NA; j_gene: TRBJ2-1; abundance: few; v_gene: TRBV7-9; CDR3aa: CASTRSPRHNEQFF; CDR3nt: TGTGCCAGCACCAGGAGCCCCAGACACAATGAGCAGTTCTTC
d_gene: NA; j_gene: TRBJ2-7; abundance: few; v_gene: TRBV10-1; CDR3aa: CASSEGVNEQYF; CDR3nt: TGCGCCAGCTCCGAGGGGGTCAACGAGCAGTACTTC
d_gene: NA; j_gene: TRBJ2-5; abundance: NA; v_gene: TRBV9; CDR3aa: CASSVSEGRRETQYF; CDR3nt: TGTGCCAGCAGCGTTAGTGAGGGTAGGCGGGAGACCCAGTACTTC
d_gene: NA; j_gene: TRBJ2-3; abundance: NA; v_gene: TRBV27; CDR3aa: CASSPGSADTQYF; CDR3nt: TGTGCCAGCAGCCCTGGGAGCGCAGATACGCAGTATTTT